These T cell receptor beta chains were read from a single sample in a study of vaccination and CD4 T cells after COVID-19. Their target antigens are unknown. TCRdb fed the PCR reads into MiXCR, producing one record per CDR3 protein. This table has about 11,000 distinct CDR3 sequences, just over 70% appearing once. The sample consisted of CD4+ T cells from blood, cultured in vitro. The receptor set was obtained from a human donor who had recovered from COVID-19. Both conserved end residues are part of each CDR3. The order of the fields is V gene, J gene, clone size, D gene, CDR3 DNA, CDR3 protein. A D gene is named only where the DNA matches it firmly. A clone size is listed for some rows: how often the clone was seen (once, few, many), or a class if it is expanded.

v_gene: TRBV7-2; j_gene: TRBJ2-1; abundance: .; d_gene: TRBD2; CDR3nt: TGTGCCAGCAGTTTTCGGACCCATGGACTAGCGGGCGTGGTCCCGAGTAAGGTCTTC; CDR3aa: CASSFRTHGLAGVVPSKVF
v_gene: TRBV7-2; j_gene: TRBJ1-1; abundance: few; d_gene: TRBD1; CDR3nt: TGTGCCAGCAGCGTTACAGGGGTTGAAGCTTTCTTT; CDR3aa: CASSVTGVEAFF
v_gene: TRBV6-2/TRBV6-3; j_gene: TRBJ2-7; abundance: .; d_gene: TRBD2; CDR3nt: TGTGCCAGCAGTTACTGGGCGGGAGGTAGATACGAGCAGTACTTC; CDR3aa: CASSYWAGGRYEQYF
v_gene: TRBV20-1; j_gene: TRBJ1-2; abundance: .; d_gene: .; CDR3nt: TGCAGTGCTAGGCCAGGTCAAGCTAACTATGGCTACACCTTC; CDR3aa: CSARPGQANYGYTF
v_gene: TRBV28; j_gene: TRBJ1-2; abundance: .; d_gene: .; CDR3nt: TGTGCCAGCAGACTAACAGGGAACTATGGCTACACCTTC; CDR3aa: CASRLTGNYGYTF
v_gene: TRBV7-9; j_gene: TRBJ2-5; abundance: .; d_gene: .; CDR3nt: TGTGCCAGCAGCCATGGGGGGACTGTACAAGAGACCCAGTACTTC; CDR3aa: CASSHGGTVQETQYF
v_gene: TRBV6-2/TRBV6-3; j_gene: TRBJ1-5; abundance: .; d_gene: TRBD1; CDR3nt: TGTGCCAGCAGTTACTCGAGGGGGCAGGCCCAGCATTTT; CDR3aa: CASSYSRGQAQHF
v_gene: TRBV20-1; j_gene: TRBJ1-2; abundance: .; d_gene: .; CDR3nt: TGCAGTGCTAGTTGGGGAATGAGGGGCTACACCTTC; CDR3aa: CSASWGMRGYTF
v_gene: TRBV7-6; j_gene: TRBJ1-5; abundance: .; d_gene: .; CDR3nt: TGTGCCAGCAGCTTATCCCTGAATCAGCCCCAGCATTTT; CDR3aa: CASSLSLNQPQHF
v_gene: TRBV7-9; j_gene: TRBJ1-1; abundance: .; d_gene: .; CDR3nt: TGTGCCAGCAGCTTACAGGCACTAAACACTGAAGCTTTCTTT; CDR3aa: CASSLQALNTEAFF
v_gene: TRBV10-3; j_gene: TRBJ1-2; abundance: .; d_gene: .; CDR3nt: TGTGCCATCACCGGTGGTTCAGAGTATGGCTACACCTTC; CDR3aa: CAITGGSEYGYTF
v_gene: TRBV10-2; j_gene: TRBJ1-5; abundance: once; d_gene: .; CDR3nt: TGCGCCAGCAGTGAGTCAGGGAGCAATCAGCCCCAGCATTTT; CDR3aa: CASSESGSNQPQHF
v_gene: TRBV20-1; j_gene: TRBJ2-1; abundance: .; d_gene: .; CDR3nt: TGCAGTGCTAGAGGCGGCTTCGGGAATGAGCAGTTCTTC; CDR3aa: CSARGGFGNEQFF
v_gene: TRBV20-1; j_gene: TRBJ2-7; abundance: .; d_gene: .; CDR3nt: TGCAGTGGTGGGAGTTCCCTCGAGCAGTACTTC; CDR3aa: CSGGSSLEQYF
v_gene: TRBV20-1; j_gene: TRBJ2-7; abundance: .; d_gene: .; CDR3nt: TGCAGTGCCCGCACCAGCCTCAGTAGCTACGAGCAGTACTTC; CDR3aa: CSARTSLSSYEQYF
v_gene: TRBV20-1; j_gene: TRBJ2-1; abundance: once; d_gene: TRBD2; CDR3nt: TGCAGTGCAATAGCGGGAGGGCCTATTGAGCAGTTCTTC; CDR3aa: CSAIAGGPIEQFF
v_gene: TRBV7-9; j_gene: TRBJ2-7; abundance: .; d_gene: TRBD2; CDR3nt: TGTGCCAGCAGGGGGGGACTAGCGGGGCAACCCTACGAGCAGTACTTC; CDR3aa: CASRGGLAGQPYEQYF
v_gene: TRBV6-5; j_gene: TRBJ2-7; abundance: .; d_gene: .; CDR3nt: TGTGCCAGCAGTTACTGGGGGCCCAACTACGAGCAGTACTTC; CDR3aa: CASSYWGPNYEQYF
v_gene: TRBV20-1; j_gene: TRBJ1-2; abundance: few; d_gene: .; CDR3nt: TGCAGTCCCGTCAGGGGTAACTATGGCTACACCTTC; CDR3aa: CSPVRGNYGYTF
v_gene: TRBV24-1; j_gene: TRBJ1-2; abundance: few; d_gene: .; CDR3nt: TGTGCCACTTCGGAAGGGTGGGACTATGGCTACACCTTC; CDR3aa: CATSEGWDYGYTF
v_gene: TRBV7-3; j_gene: TRBJ2-1; abundance: .; d_gene: .; CDR3nt: TGTGCCAGCAGCTTACTGGTTCGGACCGAGCAGTTCTTC; CDR3aa: CASSLLVRTEQFF
v_gene: TRBV20-1; j_gene: TRBJ1-2; abundance: .; d_gene: TRBD1; CDR3nt: TGCAGTGCTAGGCCCACAGGGGCCTATGGCTACACCTTC; CDR3aa: CSARPTGAYGYTF
v_gene: TRBV20-1; j_gene: TRBJ2-7; abundance: .; d_gene: .; CDR3nt: TGCAGTATACAGGGCAACGAGCAGTACTTC; CDR3aa: CSIQGNEQYF
v_gene: TRBV10-1; j_gene: TRBJ2-7; abundance: .; d_gene: .; CDR3nt: TGCGCCAGCAGTGAGACCCGGGGGCAGACCTACGAGCAGTACTTC; CDR3aa: CASSETRGQTYEQYF
v_gene: TRBV28; j_gene: TRBJ1-6; abundance: medium-sized; d_gene: .; CDR3nt: TGTGCCAGCAATGGGATCTATAATTCACCCCTCCACTTT; CDR3aa: CASNGIYNSPLHF
v_gene: TRBV7-9; j_gene: TRBJ2-1; abundance: .; d_gene: .; CDR3nt: TGTGCCAGCAGCTTAATCTCGAGCTCCTACAATGAGCAGTTCTTC; CDR3aa: CASSLISSSYNEQFF
v_gene: TRBV7-2; j_gene: TRBJ1-5; abundance: .; d_gene: .; CDR3nt: TGTGCCAGCAGCTTAACAACAGGGAATCAGCCCCAGCATTTT; CDR3aa: CASSLTTGNQPQHF
v_gene: TRBV24-1; j_gene: TRBJ1-2; abundance: .; d_gene: TRBD1; CDR3nt: TGTGCCACCAGTGATGACTGGGGACAGGGTATCTATGGCTACACCTTC; CDR3aa: CATSDDWGQGIYGYTF
v_gene: TRBV20-1; j_gene: TRBJ1-2; abundance: few; d_gene: .; CDR3nt: TGCAGTGCTCATCCGACACAATTCTATGGCTACACCTTC; CDR3aa: CSAHPTQFYGYTF
v_gene: TRBV6-4; j_gene: TRBJ1-5; abundance: few; d_gene: .; CDR3nt: TGTGCCAGCAGTGTCCCACCCCAGCCCCAGCATTTT; CDR3aa: CASSVPPQPQHF
v_gene: TRBV20-1; j_gene: TRBJ2-3; abundance: .; d_gene: .; CDR3nt: TGCAGTGCTAGAGACGGGAGCGGAACAGATACGCAGTATTTT; CDR3aa: CSARDGSGTDTQYF
v_gene: TRBV24-1; j_gene: TRBJ1-1; abundance: .; d_gene: .; CDR3nt: TGTGCCACCAGTGATAGGGCCCGGGGGCAAGCTTTCTTT; CDR3aa: CATSDRARGQAFF
v_gene: TRBV20-1; j_gene: TRBJ2-5; abundance: .; d_gene: .; CDR3nt: TGCAGTGCTAGAAAGTACCAAGAGACCCAGTACTTC; CDR3aa: CSARKYQETQYF
v_gene: TRBV20-1; j_gene: TRBJ2-3; abundance: few; d_gene: .; CDR3nt: TGCAGTGCTATTGTGCGTGCGCAGTATTTT; CDR3aa: CSAIVRAQYF
v_gene: TRBV20-1; j_gene: TRBJ1-5; abundance: few; d_gene: .; CDR3nt: TGCAGTGCTAGAGATATGGCAGGGCAGGAGCCCCAGCATTTT; CDR3aa: CSARDMAGQEPQHF
v_gene: TRBV7-9; j_gene: TRBJ1-2; abundance: .; d_gene: .; CDR3nt: TGTGCCAGCAGCTTAGAGGCCAGCCCTTTTGGCTACACCTTC; CDR3aa: CASSLEASPFGYTF
v_gene: TRBV6-5; j_gene: TRBJ1-2; abundance: .; d_gene: .; CDR3nt: TGTGCCAGCAGTTATTCAGGCGGGGGGAGGAGCTACACCTTC; CDR3aa: CASSYSGGGRSYTF
v_gene: TRBV9; j_gene: TRBJ2-7; abundance: .; d_gene: .; CDR3nt: TGTGCCAGCAGCGTAGTCGGGAGCTCCTACGAGCAGTACTTC; CDR3aa: CASSVVGSSYEQYF
v_gene: TRBV19; j_gene: TRBJ1-1; abundance: .; d_gene: .; CDR3nt: TGTGCCAGTACCCCTACAGCTCTCAACACTGAAGCTTTCTTT; CDR3aa: CASTPTALNTEAFF
v_gene: TRBV7-2; j_gene: TRBJ2-7; abundance: .; d_gene: .; CDR3nt: TGTGCCAGCAGCTTAGTTGGCGAGCAGTACTTC; CDR3aa: CASSLVGEQYF
v_gene: TRBV19; j_gene: TRBJ2-7; abundance: .; d_gene: TRBD1; CDR3nt: TGTGCCAGTAGTACGGGACAGGGACGAAGCGAGCAGTACTTC; CDR3aa: CASSTGQGRSEQYF
v_gene: TRBV10-1; j_gene: TRBJ2-5; abundance: .; d_gene: .; CDR3nt: TGCGCCAGCAGTGAATTGGGGCGGGAGACCCAGTACTTC; CDR3aa: CASSELGRETQYF
v_gene: TRBV20-1; j_gene: TRBJ1-5; abundance: .; d_gene: TRBD1; CDR3nt: TGCAGTGCCCCCGGACAGGGCTCGGGCGGCAATCAGCCCCAGCATTTT; CDR3aa: CSAPGQGSGGNQPQHF
v_gene: TRBV6-1; j_gene: TRBJ1-5; abundance: .; d_gene: TRBD1; CDR3nt: TGTGCCAGCAGTAGACTACAGGGGCTGAGCAATCAGCCCCAGCATTTT; CDR3aa: CASSRLQGLSNQPQHF
v_gene: TRBV7-2; j_gene: TRBJ1-2; abundance: .; d_gene: .; CDR3nt: TGTGCCAGCAGCTCCTACAGACCCGACCTAGGTCTAGGCTACACCTTC; CDR3aa: CASSSYRPDLGLGYTF
v_gene: TRBV6-1; j_gene: TRBJ1-2; abundance: .; d_gene: .; CDR3nt: TGTGCCAGCAATCCAGACGGGCCTTATGGCTACACCTTC; CDR3aa: CASNPDGPYGYTF
v_gene: TRBV4-3; j_gene: TRBJ2-7; abundance: .; d_gene: .; CDR3nt: TGCGCCAGCAGAGGATCCGTGATGGGGGCGAGGGGCGAGCAGTACTTC; CDR3aa: CASRGSVMGARGEQYF
v_gene: TRBV25-1; j_gene: TRBJ1-1; abundance: few; d_gene: .; CDR3nt: TGTGCCAGCAGTAAAAGCGGACTGCAGAACACTGAAGCTTTCTTT; CDR3aa: CASSKSGLQNTEAFF
v_gene: TRBV20-1; j_gene: TRBJ2-5; abundance: .; d_gene: .; CDR3nt: TGCAGCTGCAGGGGGGGGTATGAGGAGACCCAGTACTTC; CDR3aa: CSCRGGYEETQYF
v_gene: TRBV7-9; j_gene: TRBJ2-5; abundance: .; d_gene: .; CDR3nt: TGTGCCAGCAGCTTAAACCCTGTTCAAGAGACCCAGTACTTC; CDR3aa: CASSLNPVQETQYF
v_gene: TRBV20-1; j_gene: TRBJ1-1; abundance: hyperexpanded; d_gene: .; CDR3nt: TGCAGTGCTAAAGGGGGAGTGAACACTGAAGCTTTCTTT; CDR3aa: CSAKGGVNTEAFF
v_gene: TRBV28; j_gene: TRBJ2-7; abundance: .; d_gene: .; CDR3nt: TGTGCCAGCGGAGTTTTGACCTACGAGCAGTACTTC; CDR3aa: CASGVLTYEQYF
v_gene: TRBV29-1; j_gene: TRBJ2-7; abundance: .; d_gene: .; CDR3nt: TGCAGCGCCAGGACAGCGTCGGGCCGTCCGACGGGCGAGCAGTACTTC; CDR3aa: CSARTASGRPTGEQYF
v_gene: TRBV20-1; j_gene: TRBJ1-6; abundance: few; d_gene: .; CDR3nt: TGCAGTGCTAGTCGAGGAAGGGGTCTTAATTCGGCCCTCCACTTT; CDR3aa: CSASRGRGLNSALHF
v_gene: TRBV10-3; j_gene: TRBJ1-1; abundance: .; d_gene: TRBD1; CDR3nt: TGTGCCTCGGCGCCGGGACAGGGGGCAGGTACTGAAGCTTTCTTT; CDR3aa: CASAPGQGAGTEAFF